One TCR beta chain is described in this entry. Its cognate antigen is unknown. The same CDR3 can be traced to other DNA sequences in this sample. This record belongs to a study of cytomegalovirus exposure and HLA in healthy donors. Turning to the study itself: Tens of millions of unique TCRs, all from HLA-typed donors, were included in an early release of the data. Study observations and caveats: An analysis was carried out later, and it reportedly showed fewer N-insertions in an Asian-associated ancestry cluster than the approximately 710-donor mean. Per published accounts, TCR beta sequences correctly predicted the HLA-A and HLA-B alleles of most subjects.

PCR employed 60 Vbeta and 13 Jbeta primers. Sequencing was performed with immunoSEQ multiplex PCR; in TCRdb, only in-frame clones are kept and a portion is missing. Of approximately 160,000 clones listed, 82% are singletons. The V and J ends lost 4 bases and 3 bases, in that order; junction bases with no gene match: 6. The germline V gene has CDR1 SGHRS and CDR2 YFSETQ. The CDR3 covers 15 residues. This sequence joins TRBV5-1 and TRBJ1-1, with 10 bases lining up with TRBD1. The source material was PBMCs. The sequence was obtained from a girl aged 5-17 years in good health and CMV-seropositive. CDR3 sequence: CASSLRTGGDTEAFF. The CDR3 region has the DNA TGCGCCAGCAGCCTAAGGACAGGGGGTGACACTGAAGCTTTCTTT.